The 13 T cell receptor beta chains below were found in one sample sequenced in a study of T cell responses to AZD1222 COVID-19 vaccine. Assay: immunoSEQ multiplex PCR; the TCRdb copy retains only in-frame clones and omits some. The sample has some 110,000 clones; about 86% are singletons. The specimen comprised peripheral blood, sampled 28 days after the second AZD1222 dose. The origin of the receptors is an adult who received the AZD1222 COVID-19 vaccine.

This clone has only one observation. The chain uses TRBV10-3 and TRBJ1-1; possibly TRBD1 for D (5 bases). In germline, CDR1 is ENHRY, CDR2 SYGVKD. The CDR3 sequence is 13 residues long. The V end was cut by 6 bases, the J end by 0 bases, with 8 bases between. The CDR3 DNA reads TGTGCCATCAGGACAGACTTGAACACTGAAGCTTTCTTT. It is translated as CAIRTDLNTEAFF.

The V call is TRBV7-9, the J call TRBJ1-2, with 8 bases lining up with TRBD1. The germline V gene has CDR1 SEHNR and CDR2 FQNEAQ (reference sequence). This CDR3 spans 14 amino acids. The junction had 7 bases not matched to a gene; V was cut back by 5 bases and J by 5 bases. The CDR3 coding sequence is TGTGCCAGCAGCCAAACGACAGGGGTGTATGGCTACACCTTC. Protein: CASSQTTGVYGYTF.

The J gene is TRBJ2-1, the V gene TRBV29-1; 10 positions match TRBD1. Germline V lookup: CDR1 SQVTM, CDR2 ANQGSEA. The CDR3 has 14 residues. V lost 5 bases, J lost 6 bases, and 7 bases stayed unmatched. The CDR3 DNA is TGCAGCGTTTGGGACAGGGGCCCGTTCAATGAGCAGTTCTTC. Encoded protein: CSVWDRGPFNEQFF.

The genes are TRBV12-5 and TRBJ1-2, with D perhaps TRBD1 (6 bases). The germline V and J ends were trimmed by 1 base and 4 bases, with 7 bases remaining between them. CDR1 LGHNT and CDR2 FRNRAP come from the germline V gene. CDR3 length: 13 amino acids. The CDR3 spells CASGLGTVYGYTF. The DNA for the CDR3 is TGTGCTAGTGGTTTGGGGACAGTCTATGGCTACACCTTC.

This chain connects TRBV11-3 to TRBJ2-3; D is uncertain. This CDR3 region has 12 residues. Germline-derived CDR1 and CDR2 are SGHNT and YENEEA. Trimming pared 5 bases from V and 7 bases from J, leaving 10 bases between. CDR3 coding DNA: TGTGCCAGCAGCGGGCCCGGATATACGCAGTATTTT. This encodes CASSGPGYTQYF.

V is TRBV23-1 and J is TRBJ2-1; D is possibly TRBD1 or TRBD2 (6 bases each). TRBV23-1 is annotated as an ORF whose role is uncertain. There are 13 residues in the CDR3. The ends were cut back, 7 bases at V and 6 bases at J, with 13 bases in the middle. The DNA for the CDR3 is TGCGCCAGCAACCACAGGGAGGTCAATGAGCAGTTCTTC. This encodes CASNHREVNEQFF.

The CDR3 nucleotides read TGCAGTGCTAGCATAGTACTCGAGCAGTACTTC. This encodes CSASIVLEQYF. The V and J genes are TRBV20-1 and TRBJ2-7; D gene ambiguous. Germline V gives CDR1 DFQATT, CDR2 SNEGSKA (reference sequence). V dropped 3 bases and J dropped 6 bases, with 9 bases sitting between them. CDR3 size: 11 residues.

This chain uses TRBV7-9 with TRBJ1-1; D is undetermined. V was cut by 1 base and J by 1 base, with 10 bases left in between. The germline CDR1 and CDR2 sequences are SEHNR and FQNEAQ (reference sequence). This CDR3 contains 15 residues. In DNA form, the CDR3 reads TGTGCCAGCAGCTTAGTTGTTGGAAAGAACACTGAAGCTTTCTTT. Its translation: CASSLVVGKNTEAFF.

The chain joins TRBV21-1 to TRBJ1-4. TRBV21-1 is tagged as a pseudogene. The CDR3 runs 16 residues. CDR3: CASSSKRGPTNEKLFF. CDR3 DNA: TGTGCCAGCAGCTCCAAGAGGGGTCCAACTAATGAAAAACTGTTTTTT.

This chain connects TRBV9 to TRBJ2-1, with D possibly TRBD2 on 5 matching bases. Looked up from germline, CDR1 is SGDLS and CDR2 is YYNGEE. The CDR3 spans 16 residues. V was pared by 0 bases and J by 5 bases, with 15 bases between. The chain's CDR3 is CASSVERSGGNNEQFF. The CDR3 DNA reads TGTGCCAGCAGCGTAGAACGAAGCGGAGGAAACAATGAGCAGTTCTTC.

This sequence joins TRBV28 and TRBJ2-7; D gene unclear. Germline-derived CDR1 and CDR2 are MDHEN and SYDVKM. V gave up 1 base and J gave up 7 bases, with 8 bases separating them. This CDR3 has 12 amino acids. The DNA of the CDR3 is TGTGCCAGCAGTTTATTTGCCGAGGAGCAGTACTTC. Translating gives CASSLFAEEQYF.

V usage is TRBV20-1 and J usage is TRBJ1-2; D is possibly TRBD1 (5 bases). The CDR3 sequence is 12 residues long. The V end lost 3 bases, the J end lost 8 bases, and 13 bases lay between the germline ends. Per the germline V gene, CDR1 is DFQATT and CDR2 is SNEGSKA (reference sequence). CDR3 sequence (DNA): TGCAGTGCTAGTAGCCATAAGGGGGGCTACACCTTC. Protein product: CSASSHKGGYTF.

V is TRBV6-6 and J is TRBJ2-1, with a tentative D call TRBD2 (5 bases). V was clipped by 2 bases and J by 4 bases, with 6 bases between them. CDR3 length: 13 residues. Germline V lookup: CDR1 MNHNY, CDR2 SVGAGI (reference sequence). Here the CDR3 DNA reads TGTGCCAGCAGTTACGACTATTACAATGAGCAGTTCTTC. Translated, it gives CASSYDYYNEQFF.